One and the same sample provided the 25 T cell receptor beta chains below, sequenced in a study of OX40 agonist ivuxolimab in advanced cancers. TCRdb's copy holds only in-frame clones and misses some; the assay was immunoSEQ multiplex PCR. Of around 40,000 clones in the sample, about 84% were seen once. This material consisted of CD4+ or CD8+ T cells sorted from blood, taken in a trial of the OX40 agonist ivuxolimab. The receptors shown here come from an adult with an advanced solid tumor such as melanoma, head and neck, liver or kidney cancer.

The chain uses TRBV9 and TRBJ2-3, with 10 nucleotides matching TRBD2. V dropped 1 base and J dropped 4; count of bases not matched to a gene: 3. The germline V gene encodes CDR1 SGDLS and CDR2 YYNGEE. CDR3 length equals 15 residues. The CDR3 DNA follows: TGTGCCAGCAGCGTAACTAGCGGGACGGCAGATACGCAGTATTTT. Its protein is CASSVTSGTADTQYF. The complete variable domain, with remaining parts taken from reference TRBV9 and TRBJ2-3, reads DSGVTQTPKHLITATGQRVTLRCSPRSGDLSVYWYQQSLDQGLQFLIQYYNGEERAKGNILERFSAQQFPDLHSELNLSSLELGDSALYFCASSVTSGTADTQYFGPGTRLTVL.

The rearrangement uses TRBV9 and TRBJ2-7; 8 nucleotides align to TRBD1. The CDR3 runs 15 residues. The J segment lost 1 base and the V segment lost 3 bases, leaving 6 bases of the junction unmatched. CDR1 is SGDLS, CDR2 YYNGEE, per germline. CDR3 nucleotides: TGTGCCAGCAGCGCTCAGGGGGCAGCGTCCTACGAGCAGTACTTC. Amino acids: CASSAQGAASYEQYF.

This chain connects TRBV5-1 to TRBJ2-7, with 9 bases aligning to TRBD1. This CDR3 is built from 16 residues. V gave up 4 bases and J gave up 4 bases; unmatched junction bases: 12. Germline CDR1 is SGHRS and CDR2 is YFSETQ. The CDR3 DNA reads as TGCGCCAGCAGCCCCGCCGGGACAGGGTCAGCTTACGAGCAGTACTTC. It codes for CASSPAGTGSAYEQYF.

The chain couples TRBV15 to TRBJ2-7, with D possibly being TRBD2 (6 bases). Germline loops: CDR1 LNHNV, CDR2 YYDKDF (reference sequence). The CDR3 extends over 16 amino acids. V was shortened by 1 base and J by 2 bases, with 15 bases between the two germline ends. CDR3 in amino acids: CATSRGFGTPPYEQYF. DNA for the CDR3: TGTGCCACCAGCAGAGGCTTTGGGACTCCTCCCTACGAGCAGTACTTC.

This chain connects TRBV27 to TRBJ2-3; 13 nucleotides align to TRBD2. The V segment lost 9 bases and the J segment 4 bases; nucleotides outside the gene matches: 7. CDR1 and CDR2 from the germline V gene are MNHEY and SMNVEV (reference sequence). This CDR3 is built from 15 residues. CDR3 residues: CARDRTSGSADTQYF. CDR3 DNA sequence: TGTGCCAGGGACCGGACTAGCGGGAGTGCAGATACGCAGTATTTT.

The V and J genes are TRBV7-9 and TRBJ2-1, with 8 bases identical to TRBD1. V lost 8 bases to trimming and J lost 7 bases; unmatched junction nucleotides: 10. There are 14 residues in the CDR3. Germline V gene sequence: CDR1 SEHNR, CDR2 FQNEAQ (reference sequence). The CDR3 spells CASCGTGPSNEQFF. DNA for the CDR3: TGTGCCAGCTGTGGGACAGGCCCATCTAATGAGCAGTTCTTC. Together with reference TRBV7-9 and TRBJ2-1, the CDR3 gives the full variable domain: DTGVSQNPRHKITKRGQNVTFRCDPISEHNRLYWYRQTLGQGPEFLTYFQNEAQLEKSRLLSDRFSAERPKGSFSTLEIQRTEQGDSAMYLCASCGTGPSNEQFFGPGTRLTVL.

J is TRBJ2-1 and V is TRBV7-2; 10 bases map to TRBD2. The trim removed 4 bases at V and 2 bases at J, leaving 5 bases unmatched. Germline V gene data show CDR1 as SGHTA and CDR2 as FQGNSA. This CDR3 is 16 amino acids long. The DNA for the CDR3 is TGTGCCAGCAGCTCCTTCCTAGCGGGGGCCTACAATGAGCAGTTCTTC. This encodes CASSSFLAGAYNEQFF. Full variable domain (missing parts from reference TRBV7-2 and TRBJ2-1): GAGVSQSPSNKVTEKGKDVELRCDPISGHTALYWYRQSLGQGLEFLIYFQGNSAPDKSGLPSDRFSAERTGGSVSTLTIQRTQQEDSAVYLCASSSFLAGAYNEQFFGPGTRLTVL.

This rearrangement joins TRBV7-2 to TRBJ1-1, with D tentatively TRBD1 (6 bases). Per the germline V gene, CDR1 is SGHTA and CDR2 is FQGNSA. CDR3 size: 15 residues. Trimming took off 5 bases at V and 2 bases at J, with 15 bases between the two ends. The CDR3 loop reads CASSEGRGGNTEAFF. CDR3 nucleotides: TGTGCCAGCAGCGAGGGGAGGGGGGGTAACACTGAAGCTTTCTTT.

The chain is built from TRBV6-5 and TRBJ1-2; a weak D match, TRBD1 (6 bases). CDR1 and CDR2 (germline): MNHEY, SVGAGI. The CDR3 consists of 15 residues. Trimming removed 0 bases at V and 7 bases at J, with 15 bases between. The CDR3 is CASSYSSGGRSGYTF. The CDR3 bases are TGTGCCAGCAGTTACTCATCCGGGGGGCGATCTGGCTACACCTTC.

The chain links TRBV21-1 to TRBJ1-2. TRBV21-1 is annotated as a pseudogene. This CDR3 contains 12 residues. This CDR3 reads CASSQNGGGYTF. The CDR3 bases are TGTGCCAGCAGCCAAAACGGGGGAGGCTACACCTTC.

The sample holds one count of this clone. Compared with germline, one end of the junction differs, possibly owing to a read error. This CDR3 is CASSLAGYSSYNEQFF. CDR3 bases: TGTGCCAGCAGCCTAGCGGGATATAGCTCCTACAATGAGCAGTTCTTC. The chain links TRBV7-8 to TRBJ2-1; 9 positions match TRBD2. This CDR3 is built from 16 residues. In germline, CDR1 is SGHVS, CDR2 FQNEAQ.

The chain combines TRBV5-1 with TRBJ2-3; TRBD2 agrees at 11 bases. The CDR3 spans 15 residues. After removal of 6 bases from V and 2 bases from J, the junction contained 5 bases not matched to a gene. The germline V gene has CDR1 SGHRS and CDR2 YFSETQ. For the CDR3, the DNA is TGCGCCAGCACCCCGACTAGCGGGGTCACAGATACGCAGTATTTT. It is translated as CASTPTSGVTDTQYF.

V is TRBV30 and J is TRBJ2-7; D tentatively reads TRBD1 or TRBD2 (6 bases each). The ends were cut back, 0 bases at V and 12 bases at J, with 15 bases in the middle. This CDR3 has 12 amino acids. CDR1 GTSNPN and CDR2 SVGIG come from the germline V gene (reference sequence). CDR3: CAWSVVGGLAYF. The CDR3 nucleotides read TGTGCCTGGAGTGTCGTAGGGGGGTTGGCGTACTTC.

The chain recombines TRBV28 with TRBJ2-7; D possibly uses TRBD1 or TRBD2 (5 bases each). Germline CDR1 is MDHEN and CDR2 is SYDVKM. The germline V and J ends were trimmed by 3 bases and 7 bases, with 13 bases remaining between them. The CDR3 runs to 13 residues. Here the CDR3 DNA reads TGTGCCAGCAGTTTTGGGGACCTTTATGAGCAGTACTTC. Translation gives CASSFGDLYEQYF.

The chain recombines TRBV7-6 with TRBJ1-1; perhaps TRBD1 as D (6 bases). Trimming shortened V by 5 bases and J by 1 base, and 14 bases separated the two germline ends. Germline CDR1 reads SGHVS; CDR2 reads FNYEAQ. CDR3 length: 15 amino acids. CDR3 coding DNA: TGTGCCAGCAGCCCGGGAGGGGGTCGGAACACTGAAGCTTTCTTT. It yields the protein CASSPGGGRNTEAFF.

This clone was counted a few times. The CDR3 region is CAISVPARPPYNEQFF. CDR3 sequence (DNA): TGTGCCATCAGTGTACCGGCTAGGCCCCCCTACAATGAGCAGTTCTTC. The chain has TRBV10-3 and TRBJ2-1; D gene uncertain. Germline V gene lookup returns CDR1 ENHRY and CDR2 SYGVKD. V shed 4 bases and J shed 2 bases, with 15 bases lying between them. This CDR3 has 16 amino acids.

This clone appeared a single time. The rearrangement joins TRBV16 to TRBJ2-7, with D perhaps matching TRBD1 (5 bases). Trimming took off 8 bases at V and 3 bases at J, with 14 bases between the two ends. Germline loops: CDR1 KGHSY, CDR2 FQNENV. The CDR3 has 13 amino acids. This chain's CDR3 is CASLRRQSYEQYF. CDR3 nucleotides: TGTGCCAGCCTACGCCGACAGAGCTACGAGCAGTACTTC.

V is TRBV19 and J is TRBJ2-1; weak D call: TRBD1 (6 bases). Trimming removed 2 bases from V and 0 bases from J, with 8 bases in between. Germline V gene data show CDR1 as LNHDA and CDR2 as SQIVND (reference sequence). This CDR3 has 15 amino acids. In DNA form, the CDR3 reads TGTGCCAGTAGTATAAAAGGGGGCTCCTACAATGAGCAGTTCTTC. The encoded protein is CASSIKGGSYNEQFF.

This CDR3 is CASSYIARGVHTEAFF. The CDR3 nucleotides are TGTGCCAGCAGTTACATCGCACGAGGGGTCCACACTGAAGCTTTCTTT. The chain couples TRBV6-5 to TRBJ1-1; D may be TRBD1 (5 bases). Trimming removed 2 bases from V and 3 bases from J, with 16 bases in between. The CDR3 is 16 amino acids. Looked up from germline, CDR1 is MNHEY and CDR2 is SVGAGI.

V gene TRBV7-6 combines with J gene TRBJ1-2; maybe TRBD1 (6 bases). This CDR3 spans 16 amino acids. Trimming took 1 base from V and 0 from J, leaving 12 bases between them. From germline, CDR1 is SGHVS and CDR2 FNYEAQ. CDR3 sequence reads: CASSLEQGIANYGYTF. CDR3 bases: TGTGCCAGCAGCTTAGAGCAGGGGATAGCTAACTATGGCTACACCTTC.

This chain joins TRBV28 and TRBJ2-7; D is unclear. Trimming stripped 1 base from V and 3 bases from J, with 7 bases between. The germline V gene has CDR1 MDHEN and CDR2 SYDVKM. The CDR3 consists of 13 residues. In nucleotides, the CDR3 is TGTGCCAGCAGTTTATTTGGGGTCTACGAGCAGTACTTC. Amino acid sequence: CASSLFGVYEQYF.

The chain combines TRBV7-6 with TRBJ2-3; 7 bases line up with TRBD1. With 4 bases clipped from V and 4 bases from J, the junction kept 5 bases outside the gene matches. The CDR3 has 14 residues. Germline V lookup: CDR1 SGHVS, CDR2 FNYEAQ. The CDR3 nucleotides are TGTGCCAGCAGCTCAGGACAGGCATCAGATACGCAGTATTTT. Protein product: CASSSGQASDTQYF. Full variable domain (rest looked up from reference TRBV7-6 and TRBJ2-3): GAGVSQSPRYKVTKRGQDVALRCDPISGHVSLYWYRQALGQGPEFLTYFNYEAQQDKSGLPNDRFSAERPEGSISTLTIQRTEQRDSAMYRCASSSGQASDTQYFGPGTRLTVL.

In DNA, the CDR3 is TGTGCCAGCAGCGCGGAGTTTAAACCGAGCACAGATACGCAGTATTTT. Its protein product is CASSAEFKPSTDTQYF. This chain links TRBV6-6 with TRBJ2-3; the D is unclear. Germline V gene lookup returns CDR1 MNHNY and CDR2 SVGAGI (reference sequence). This CDR3 is built from 16 residues. Trimming cost V 6 bases and J 0 bases, with 16 bases left between them.

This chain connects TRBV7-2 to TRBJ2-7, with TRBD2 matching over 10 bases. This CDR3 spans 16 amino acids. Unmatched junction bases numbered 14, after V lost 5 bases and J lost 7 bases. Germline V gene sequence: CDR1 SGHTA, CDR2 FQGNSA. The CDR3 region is CASSHPASGGGEEQYF. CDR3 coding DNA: TGTGCCAGCAGCCACCCGGCGAGCGGGGGGGGAGAGGAGCAGTACTTC.

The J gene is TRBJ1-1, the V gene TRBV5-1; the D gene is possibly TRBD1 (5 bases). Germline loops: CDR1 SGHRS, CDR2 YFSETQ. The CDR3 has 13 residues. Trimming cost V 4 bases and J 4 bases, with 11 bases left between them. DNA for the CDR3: TGCGCCAGCAGCGCCCATGGGGGCACTGAAGCTTTCTTT. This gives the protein CASSAHGGTEAFF. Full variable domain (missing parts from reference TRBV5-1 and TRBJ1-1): KAGVTQTPRYLIKTRGQQVTLSCSPISGHRSVSWYQQTPGQGLQFLFEYFSETQRNKGNFPGRFSGRQFSNSRSEMNVSTLELGDSALYLCASSAHGGTEAFFGQGTRLTVV.